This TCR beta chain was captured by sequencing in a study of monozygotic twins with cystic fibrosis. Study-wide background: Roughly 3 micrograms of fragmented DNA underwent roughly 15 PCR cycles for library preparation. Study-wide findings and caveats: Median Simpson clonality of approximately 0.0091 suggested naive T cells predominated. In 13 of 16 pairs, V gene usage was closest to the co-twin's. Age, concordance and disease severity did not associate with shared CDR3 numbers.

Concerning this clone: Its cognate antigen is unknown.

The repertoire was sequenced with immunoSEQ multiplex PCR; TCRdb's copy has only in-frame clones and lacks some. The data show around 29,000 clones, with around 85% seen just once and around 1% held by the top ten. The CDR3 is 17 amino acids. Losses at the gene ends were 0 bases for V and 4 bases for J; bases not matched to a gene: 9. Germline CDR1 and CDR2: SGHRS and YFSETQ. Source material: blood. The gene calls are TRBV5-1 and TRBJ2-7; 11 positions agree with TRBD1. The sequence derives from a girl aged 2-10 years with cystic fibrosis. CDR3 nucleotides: TGCGCCAGCAGCTTGGCCCCACCGGGACAGGGGGGTTACGAGCAGTACTTC. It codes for CASSLAPPGQGGYEQYF.